Presented here are 28 T cell receptor beta chains from one specimen sequenced in a study of T cells after posttransplantation cyclophosphamide. The naive gate required viable CD3+CD4+ or CD3+CD8+ cells with CCR7+CD45RA+CD45RO-CD95-CD27+CD28+ phenotype. Assay used: immunoSEQ multiplex PCR; TCRdb lists only in-frame clones, some missing. Of tens of thousands of clones detected, under 99% appear once; the ten largest clones hold roughly 0.16%. Sequences were obtained from naive CD4+ T cells sorted from PBMCs. These receptors were collected from a man in his forties in good health, CMV-negative, and a related stem cell transplant donor.

This clone was detected only once. The V gene is TRBV5-5, the J gene TRBJ2-1, with TRBD2 identical over 10 bases. CDR3 length: 15 amino acids. The germline gives CDR1 SGHKS, CDR2 YYEKEE (reference sequence). Trimming removed 4 bases from V and 5 bases from J; junction bases left unmatched: 6. Here the CDR3 reads CASSQLAGPDNEQFF. The DNA for the CDR3 is TGTGCCAGCAGCCAACTAGCGGGACCCGACAATGAGCAGTTCTTC.

The chain links TRBV11-1 to TRBJ1-2; D is possibly TRBD1 (6 bases). This CDR3 region has 14 residues. V was trimmed by 1 base and J by 7 bases, leaving 13 bases between them. Germline V gives CDR1 SGHAT, CDR2 FQDESV (reference sequence). The CDR3 DNA sequence: TGTGCCAGCAGCTTAGACAGGGAATTAGCTGGCTACACCTTC. It codes for CASSLDRELAGYTF.

V and J are TRBV5-6 and TRBJ2-1; 9 bases match TRBD2. CDR3 length: 16 amino acids. CDR1 is SGHDT, CDR2 YYEEEE, per germline. V gave up 2 bases and J gave up 2 bases; unmatched junction bases: 5. CDR3 bases: TGTGCCAGCAGCTTTCTGACTAGCGGTGCCTACAATGAGCAGTTCTTC. Its protein product is CASSFLTSGAYNEQFF.

J is TRBJ2-3 and V is TRBV19, with 12 nucleotides matching TRBD2. Germline V gives CDR1 LNHDA, CDR2 SQIVND (reference sequence). The CDR3 is 18 amino acids. V lost 6 bases and J lost 6; bases outside the gene matches: 16. The CDR3 bases are TGTGCCAGTAGCCGGCGGGGAGGGCTAGCGGGAGGGCCGGATACGCAGTATTTT. Translating it yields CASSRRGGLAGGPDTQYF.

This CDR3 reads CASSLDAYLRASGRGDTQYF. The CDR3 region has the DNA TGTGCCAGCAGCTTAGATGCCTACTTGAGGGCTAGCGGTCGGGGAGATACGCAGTATTTT. The V gene is TRBV11-2, the J gene TRBJ2-3; TRBD2 agrees at 7 bases. Germline assignment: CDR1 SGHAT and CDR2 FQNNGV. Trimming at V came to 0 bases and at J to 5 bases, leaving 20 bases not matched to a gene. The CDR3 contains 20 residues.

The J gene is TRBJ1-1, the V gene TRBV5-4, with D uncertain. Trimming cost V 0 bases and J 1 base, with 10 bases left between them. Germline V lookup: CDR1 SGHNT, CDR2 YYREEE (reference sequence). The CDR3 sequence is 15 residues long. CDR3 protein: CASSLDGRRNTEAFF. Written as DNA, the CDR3 is TGTGCCAGCAGCTTGGACGGTCGGAGGAACACTGAAGCTTTCTTT.

CDR3 bases: TGTGCCAGCTCTTCCCCGGGACTAGCGGGAGCCTACGAGCAGTACTTC. It specifies CASSSPGLAGAYEQYF. The rearrangement links TRBV18 to TRBJ2-7; the match to TRBD2 covers 14 bases. Germline lookup yields CDR1 KGHSH and CDR2 LQKENI. The trim removed 6 bases at V and 2 bases at J, leaving 6 bases unmatched. The CDR3 has 16 residues.

The chain uses TRBV27 and TRBJ1-1; D is ambiguous. CDR3 size: 12 residues. Trimming took 4 bases from V and 7 from J, leaving 10 bases between them. CDR1 is MNHEY and CDR2 is SMNVEV in the germline V gene (reference sequence). The CDR3 sequence is CASSWPGGEAFF. DNA of the CDR3: TGTGCCAGCAGTTGGCCCGGAGGTGAAGCTTTCTTT.

The chain combines TRBV27 with TRBJ2-2; the D gene is possibly TRBD1 (5 bases). V dropped 7 bases and J dropped 1 base, with 16 bases sitting between them. CDR3 length: 16 residues. CDR1 and CDR2 from the germline V gene are MNHEY and SMNVEV (reference sequence). The CDR3 DNA sequence: TGTGCCAGCACCAGCCACAGGACGATGAACACCGGGGAGCTGTTTTTT. It encodes CASTSHRTMNTGELFF.

This chain links TRBV19 with TRBJ1-5, with TRBD1 matching over 7 bases. There are 15 residues in the CDR3. V trimming: 10 bases; J trimming: 2 bases; junction bases outside the gene matches: 11. The germline gives CDR1 LNHDA, CDR2 SQIVND (reference sequence). The CDR3, as DNA: TGTGCCACCTCGTTGACAGGGTCCGGCAATCAGCCCCAGCATTTT. Its protein is CATSLTGSGNQPQHF.

The chain joins TRBV11-2 to TRBJ2-1; the match to TRBD2 covers 10 bases. Per the germline V gene, CDR1 is SGHAT and CDR2 is FQNNGV. The length of the CDR3 is 15 residues. V lost 3 bases and J lost 5; bases outside the gene matches: 4. For the CDR3, the DNA is TGTGCCAGCAGCTTTCCGGGACTAGCGAACAATGAGCAGTTCTTC. Translation gives CASSFPGLANNEQFF.

V and J are TRBV10-3 and TRBJ1-1; weak D call: TRBD1 (5 bases). This CDR3 has 13 residues. The V gene's germline CDR1 is ENHRY and CDR2 SYGVKD. V dropped 3 bases and J dropped 5 bases, with 10 bases sitting between them. This CDR3 is CAISEGEGTEAFF. The CDR3 coding sequence is TGTGCCATCAGTGAAGGGGAAGGGACTGAAGCTTTCTTT.

V is TRBV27 and J is TRBJ1-2; maybe TRBD1 (5 bases). Germline V gene lookup returns CDR1 MNHEY and CDR2 SMNVEV (reference sequence). The CDR3 runs 13 residues. Trimming pared 8 bases from V and 7 bases from J, leaving 17 bases between. The CDR3 nucleotides read TGTGCCAGCCTCCCACAGCGGGGGGGTGGCTACACCTTC. Residues: CASLPQRGGGYTF.

The rearrangement uses TRBV4-1 and TRBJ2-7, with 8 nucleotides matching TRBD2. The CDR3 loop spans 15 amino acids. Germline CDR1 is MGHRA and CDR2 is YSYEKL. V was clipped by 3 bases and J by 3 bases; unmatched bases: 7. CDR3 coding DNA: TGCGCCAGCAGCCAGGAAGCGGGAGCCTTCTACGAGCAGTACTTC. This encodes CASSQEAGAFYEQYF.

The chain joins TRBV15 to TRBJ1-1; 10 positions match TRBD1. This CDR3 region has 14 residues. Germline-derived CDR1 and CDR2 are LNHNV and YYDKDF (reference sequence). V was clipped by 2 bases and J by 5 bases; unmatched bases: 2. The CDR3 loop is CATSRRTGGTEAFF. CDR3 DNA sequence: TGTGCCACCAGCAGACGGACAGGGGGTACTGAAGCTTTCTTT.

The chain combines TRBV7-3 with TRBJ2-1, with 8 bases matching TRBD2. The CDR3 sequence is 15 residues long. Trimming at V came to 9 bases and at J to 9 bases, leaving 16 bases not matched to a gene. CDR1 and CDR2 from the germline V gene are SGHTA and FQGTGA. CDR3 DNA: TGTGCCAGTGGAAACGGGGGGGACCTGGGTCGTGAGCAGTTCTTC. Protein: CASGNGGDLGREQFF.

V usage is TRBV6-6 and J usage is TRBJ1-3; no reliable D call. The CDR3 contains 13 residues. With 4 bases removed from V and 0 bases from J, the gap between germline ends came to 4 bases. CDR1 MNHNY and CDR2 SVGAGI come from the germline V gene (reference sequence). The CDR3: CASSSYSGNTIYF. CDR3 nucleotides: TGTGCCAGCAGTTCCTACTCTGGAAACACCATATATTTT.

The chain carries TRBV10-2 and TRBJ2-7; D is possibly TRBD1 (5 bases). The V and J ends lost 5 bases and 0 bases respectively, with 11 bases between them. This CDR3 has 14 amino acids. The germline V gene has CDR1 WSHSY and CDR2 SAAADI. This CDR3 reads CASSPTVLSYEQYF. CDR3 bases: TGCGCCAGCAGTCCGACAGTCCTCTCCTACGAGCAGTACTTC.

V and J are TRBV28 and TRBJ2-2; 7 positions match TRBD2. This CDR3 spans 14 amino acids. Germline-derived CDR1 and CDR2 are MDHEN and SYDVKM. The V and J ends lost 2 bases and 4 bases, in that order; junction bases with no gene match: 1. CDR3 DNA sequence: TGTGCCAGCAGTTTAGGGGGGGGCACCGGGGAGCTGTTTTTT. Its translation is CASSLGGGTGELFF.

This clone was observed a single time. The chain has TRBV7-2 and TRBJ2-3; 8 bases fit TRBD2. The CDR3 runs 15 residues. The germline CDR1 and CDR2 sequences are SGHTA and FQGNSA. J gave up 2 bases and V 4 bases, and 5 bases lay outside the gene matches. The CDR3 sequence is CASSSRAGATDTQYF. CDR3 DNA sequence: TGTGCCAGCAGCTCAAGAGCGGGGGCCACAGATACGCAGTATTTT.

This sequence joins TRBV11-2 and TRBJ2-7; maybe TRBD2 (6 bases). From germline, CDR1 is SGHAT and CDR2 FQNNGV. The germline V and J ends were trimmed by 1 base and 4 bases, with 17 bases remaining between them. The CDR3 covers 16 residues. The CDR3 nucleotides are TGTGCCAGCAGCTTAGCCCCTGGGACTGGCCCGTACGAGCAGTACTTC. This gives the protein CASSLAPGTGPYEQYF.

The CDR3 DNA is TGCGCCAGCAGCCCCGGGGGAGCGACGAATGAGCAGTTCTTC. Protein: CASSPGGATNEQFF. The V and J genes are TRBV5-1 and TRBJ2-1; weak D call: TRBD2 (6 bases). Germline lookup yields CDR1 SGHRS and CDR2 YFSETQ. V shed 4 bases and J shed 7 bases, with 15 bases lying between them. CDR3 length: 14 amino acids. Full variable domain (remainder filled in from reference TRBV5-1 and TRBJ2-1): KAGVTQTPRYLIKTRGQQVTLSCSPISGHRSVSWYQQTPGQGLQFLFEYFSETQRNKGNFPGRFSGRQFSNSRSEMNVSTLELGDSALYLCASSPGGATNEQFFGPGTRLTVL.

The chain recombines TRBV6-5 with TRBJ2-7, with D hard to call. Germline loops: CDR1 MNHEY, CDR2 SVGAGI. V was shortened by 6 bases and J by 0 bases, with 3 bases between the two germline ends. The CDR3 extends over 11 amino acids. CDR3 DNA sequence: TGTGCCAGCAGGAGCTCCTACGAGCAGTACTTC. Translating it yields CASRSSYEQYF.

The rearrangement uses TRBV19 and TRBJ2-7; 10 nucleotides agree with TRBD1. Germline V lookup: CDR1 LNHDA, CDR2 SQIVND (reference sequence). The CDR3 consists of 15 residues. The trim removed 5 bases at V and 3 bases at J, leaving 7 bases unmatched. The CDR3 is CASSEGQGTIYEQYF. CDR3 DNA sequence: TGTGCCAGTAGTGAGGGACAGGGGACGATCTACGAGCAGTACTTC.

This sequence joins TRBV5-1 and TRBJ1-1; D possibly corresponds to TRBD1 (6 bases). V dropped 5 bases and J dropped 1 base, with 9 bases sitting between them. The germline V gene encodes CDR1 SGHRS and CDR2 YFSETQ. The CDR3 has 13 amino acids. CDR3 nucleotide sequence: TGCGCCAGCAGTTGGGGACAGAACACTGAAGCTTTCTTT. Protein sequence: CASSWGQNTEAFF.

The chain is built from TRBV7-2 and TRBJ1-1; D unresolved. Looked up from germline, CDR1 is SGHTA and CDR2 is FQGNSA. Trimming removed 2 bases from V and 8 bases from J, with 12 bases in between. The CDR3 totals 13 residues. The CDR3 is CASSLIPRMEAFF. As DNA, the CDR3 is TGTGCCAGCAGCTTAATACCGAGGATGGAAGCTTTCTTT.

The J gene is TRBJ1-1, the V gene TRBV28; 9 positions agree with TRBD1. The V segment lost 7 bases and the J segment 5 bases; nucleotides outside the gene matches: 11. This CDR3 spans 15 amino acids. CDR1 and CDR2 (germline): MDHEN, SYDVKM. This CDR3 reads CASTLSGQGRTEAFF. CDR3 in DNA: TGTGCCAGCACCCTCTCTGGACAGGGGAGAACTGAAGCTTTCTTT.

This clone was picked up one time. The chain is built from TRBV21-1 and TRBJ2-7; the table's D gene call, TRBD2, was not cross checked with the DNA. TRBV21-1 is labeled a pseudogene. The CDR3 spans 18 residues. The CDR3: CASSLLGLAGTEAWEQYF. CDR3 coding DNA: TGTGCCAGCAGCTTGTTGGGACTAGCGGGAACGGAAGCTTGGGAGCAGTACTTC.